What follows is one TCR beta chain and its context. Its target is unknown. This sample is drawn from a study of siplizumab effects on memory and regulatory T cells. Roughly 10^5 TCR templates were assayed per sample. Clones were sequenced by immunoSEQ multiplex PCR, and TCRdb holds only the in-frame ones, with some missing. Here the sample spans 60,000 to 70,000 clones, about 87% being singletons. Points from the study as a whole: Mapping to unstimulated subsets was achieved for only a minor fraction of alloreactive clones. The alloresponse seemed to draw substantially on naive T cells, which appeared more diverse than memory cells. Proof of suppressive function in proliferating Tregs from siplizumab cultures was not established.

The CDR3 contains 16 residues. The germline V gene encodes CDR1 SGHKS and CDR2 YYEKEE (reference sequence). V was pared by 0 bases and J by 1 base, with 13 bases between. This receptor was obtained from a human donor in good health. This rearrangement joins TRBV5-5 to TRBJ2-5; TRBD1 is a possible D gene (5 bases). Sequencing used Tregs sorted from blood. The CDR3 DNA reads TGTGCCAGCAGCTTGGTTGGGGCAGCCGTCCAAGAGACCCAGTACTTC. Amino acids: CASSLVGAAVQETQYF.